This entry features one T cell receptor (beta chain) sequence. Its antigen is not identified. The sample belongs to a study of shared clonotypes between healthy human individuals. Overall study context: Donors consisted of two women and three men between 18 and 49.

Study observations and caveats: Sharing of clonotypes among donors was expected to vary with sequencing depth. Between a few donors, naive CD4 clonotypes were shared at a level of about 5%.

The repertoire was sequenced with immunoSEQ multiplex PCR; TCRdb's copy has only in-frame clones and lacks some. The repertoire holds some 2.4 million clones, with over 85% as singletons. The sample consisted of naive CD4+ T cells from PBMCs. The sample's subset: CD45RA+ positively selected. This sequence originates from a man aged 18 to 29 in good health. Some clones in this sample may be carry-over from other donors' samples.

The CDR3 reads CASTRQGGNEQYF. CDR3 bases: TGCGCCAGCACCAGACAGGGAGGGAACGAGCAGTACTTC. V usage is TRBV5-1 and J usage is TRBJ2-7; tentatively, D is TRBD1 or TRBD2 (7 bases each). CDR1 is SGHRS, CDR2 YFSETQ, per germline. Trimming removed 6 bases from V and 5 bases from J, with 15 bases in between. The CDR3 is 13 residues long.